The source of this T cell receptor (beta chain) is a study of response to subunit inactivated influenza vaccine (dated by TCRdb to 2016 to 2019). In the study overall: Deep quantitative T cell receptor repertoire profiling was used in the study to track responses to a trivalent subunit inactivated influenza vaccine. Results the study describes overall, beyond this receptor: The authors suggested that each seasonal influenza vaccination may recruit only a limited number of new T cells.

Reading the germline V gene gives CDR1 SGDLS and CDR2 YYNGEE. V is pruned by 0 bases and J by 3 bases, leaving 3 bases of the junction without a gene match. From the cysteine up to the phenylalanine, the CDR3 has a length of 15 residues. The retained sequence is limited to the CDR3, 45 bases, with the frame set at the first base. Turning to this clonotype: Its antigen is still unknown. Per-nucleotide qualities are absent, and no much larger clonotype sits a single base away.

Library generation was performed with RT-PCR. The reads were generated on an Illumina HiSeq 2500. Using fastp at Q25 and MiXCR, TCRdb reprocessed the public reads and kept productive beta chains. CDR3 protein sequences are deduplicated, and each keeps its most common genes and DNA. Present in this sample are 700,000 to 800,000 distinct CDR3 sequences, less than 20% of which were seen just once. The top ten hold roughly 11% of the sample. The sequencing used PBMCs from blood, collected 4 to 6 days after vaccination. The TCR was taken from a man aged 50 to 60 who received an inactivated influenza vaccine. Donor details come from another sample of the same person, matched by shared clones. The rearrangement combines TRBV9 with TRBJ2-1; 7 nucleotides in the junction match TRBD1. The CDR3 region reads CASSVVGGLYNEQFF. The sequenced DNA is TGTGCCAGCAGCGTAGTAGGGGGCCTCTACAATGAGCAGTTCTTC. Beyond the CDR3, the reference TRBV9 and TRBJ2-1 genes provide the residues; the full variable domain reads: DSGVTQTPKHLITATGQRVTLRCSPRSGDLSVYWYQQSLDQGLQFLIQYYNGEERAKGNILERFSAQQFPDLHSELNLSSLELGDSALYFCASSVVGGLYNEQFFGPGTRLTVL.